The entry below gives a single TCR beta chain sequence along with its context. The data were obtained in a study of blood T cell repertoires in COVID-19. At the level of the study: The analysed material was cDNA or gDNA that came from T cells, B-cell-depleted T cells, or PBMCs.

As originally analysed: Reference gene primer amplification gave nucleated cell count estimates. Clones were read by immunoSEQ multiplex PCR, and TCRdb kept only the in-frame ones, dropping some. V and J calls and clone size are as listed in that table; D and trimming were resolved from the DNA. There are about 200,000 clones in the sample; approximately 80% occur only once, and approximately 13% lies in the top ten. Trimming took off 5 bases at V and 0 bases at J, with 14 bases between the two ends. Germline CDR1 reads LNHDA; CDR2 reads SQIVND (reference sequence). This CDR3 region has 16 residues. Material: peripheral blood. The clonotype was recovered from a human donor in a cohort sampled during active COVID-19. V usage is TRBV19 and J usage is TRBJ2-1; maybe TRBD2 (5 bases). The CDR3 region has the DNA TGTGCCAGTAGTTCCCTGACTGGGAGCTCCTACAATGAGCAGTTCTTC. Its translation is CASSSLTGSSYNEQFF.